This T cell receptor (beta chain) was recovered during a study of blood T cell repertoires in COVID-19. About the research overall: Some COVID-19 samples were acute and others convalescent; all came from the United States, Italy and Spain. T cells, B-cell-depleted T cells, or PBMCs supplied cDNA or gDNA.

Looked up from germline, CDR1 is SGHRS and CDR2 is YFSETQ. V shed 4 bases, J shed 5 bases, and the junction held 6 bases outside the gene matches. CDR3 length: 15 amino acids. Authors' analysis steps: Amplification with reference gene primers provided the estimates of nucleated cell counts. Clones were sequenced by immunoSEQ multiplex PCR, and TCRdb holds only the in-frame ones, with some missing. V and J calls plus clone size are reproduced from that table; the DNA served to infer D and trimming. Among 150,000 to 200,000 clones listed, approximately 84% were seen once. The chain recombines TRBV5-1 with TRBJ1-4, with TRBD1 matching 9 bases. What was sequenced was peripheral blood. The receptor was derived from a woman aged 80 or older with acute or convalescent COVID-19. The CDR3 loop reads CASSIGTGFNEKLFF. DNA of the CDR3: TGCGCCAGCAGCATAGGGACAGGGTTCAATGAAAAACTGTTTTTT.